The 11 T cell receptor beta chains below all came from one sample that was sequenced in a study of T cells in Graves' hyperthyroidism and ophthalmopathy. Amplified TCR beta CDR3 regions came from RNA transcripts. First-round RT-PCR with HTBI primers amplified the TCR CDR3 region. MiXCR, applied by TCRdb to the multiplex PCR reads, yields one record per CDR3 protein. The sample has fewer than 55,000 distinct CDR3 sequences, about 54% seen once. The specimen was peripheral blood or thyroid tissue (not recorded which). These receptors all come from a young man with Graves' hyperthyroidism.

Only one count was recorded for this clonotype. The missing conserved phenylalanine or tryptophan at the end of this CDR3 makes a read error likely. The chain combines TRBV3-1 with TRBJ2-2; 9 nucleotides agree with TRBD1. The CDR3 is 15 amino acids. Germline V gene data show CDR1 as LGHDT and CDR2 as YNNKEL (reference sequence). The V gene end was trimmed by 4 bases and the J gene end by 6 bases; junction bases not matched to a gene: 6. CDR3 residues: CASSRDRVISGELFL. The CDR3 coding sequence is TGTGCCAGCAGCCGGGACAGGGTGATCTCCGGGGAGCTGTTTCTT.

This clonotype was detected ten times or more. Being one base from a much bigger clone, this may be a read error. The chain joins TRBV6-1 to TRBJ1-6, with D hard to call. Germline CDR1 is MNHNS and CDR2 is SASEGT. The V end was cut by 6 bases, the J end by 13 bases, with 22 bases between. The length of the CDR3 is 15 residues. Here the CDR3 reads CASREPWTLSLPLHF. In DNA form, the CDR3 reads TGTGCCAGCAGAGAACCATGGACCCTTAGCCTTCCCCTCCACTTT.

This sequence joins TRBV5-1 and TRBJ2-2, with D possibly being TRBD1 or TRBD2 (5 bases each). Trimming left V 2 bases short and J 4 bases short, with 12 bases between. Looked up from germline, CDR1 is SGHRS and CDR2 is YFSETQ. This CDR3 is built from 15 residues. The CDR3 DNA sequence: TGCGCCAGCAGCTTAGCTGGGGCGGGCACCGGGGAGCTGTTTTTT. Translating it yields CASSLAGAGTGELFF. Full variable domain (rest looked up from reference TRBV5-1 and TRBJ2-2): KAGVTQTPRYLIKTRGQQVTLSCSPISGHRSVSWYQQTPGQGLQFLFEYFSETQRNKGNFPGRFSGRQFSNSRSEMNVSTLELGDSALYLCASSLAGAGTGELFFGEGSRLTVL.

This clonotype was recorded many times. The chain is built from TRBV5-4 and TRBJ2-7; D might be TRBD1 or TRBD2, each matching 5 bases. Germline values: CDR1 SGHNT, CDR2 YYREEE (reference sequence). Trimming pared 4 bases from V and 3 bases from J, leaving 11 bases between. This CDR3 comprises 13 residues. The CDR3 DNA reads TGTGCCAGCAGCCCCGGGGCAGACTACGAGCAGTACTTC. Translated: CASSPGADYEQYF.

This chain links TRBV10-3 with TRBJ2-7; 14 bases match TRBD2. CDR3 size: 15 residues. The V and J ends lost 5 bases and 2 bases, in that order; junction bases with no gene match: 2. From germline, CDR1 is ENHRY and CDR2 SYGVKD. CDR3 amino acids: CAISRGLAGAYEQYF. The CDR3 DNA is TGTGCCATCAGTAGGGGACTAGCGGGAGCCTACGAGCAGTACTTC.

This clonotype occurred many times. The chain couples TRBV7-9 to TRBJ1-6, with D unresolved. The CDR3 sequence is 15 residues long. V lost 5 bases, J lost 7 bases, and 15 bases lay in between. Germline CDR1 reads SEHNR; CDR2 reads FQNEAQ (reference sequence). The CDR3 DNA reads TGTGCCAGCAGCCCTATAGGAATAGGGAATTCACCCCTCCACTTT. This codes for CASSPIGIGNSPLHF. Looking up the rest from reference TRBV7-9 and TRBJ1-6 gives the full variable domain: DTGVSQNPRHKITKRGQNVTFRCDPISEHNRLYWYRQTLGQGPEFLTYFQNEAQLEKSRLLSDRFSAERPKGSFSTLEIQRTEQGDSAMYLCASSPIGIGNSPLHFGNGTRLTVT.

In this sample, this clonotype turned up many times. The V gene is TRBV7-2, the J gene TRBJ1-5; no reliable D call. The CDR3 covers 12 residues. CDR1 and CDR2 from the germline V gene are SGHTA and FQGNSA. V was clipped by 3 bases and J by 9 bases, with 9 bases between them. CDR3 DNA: TGTGCCAGCAGCTTTATAGGTGGGCCCCAGCATTTT. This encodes CASSFIGGPQHF.

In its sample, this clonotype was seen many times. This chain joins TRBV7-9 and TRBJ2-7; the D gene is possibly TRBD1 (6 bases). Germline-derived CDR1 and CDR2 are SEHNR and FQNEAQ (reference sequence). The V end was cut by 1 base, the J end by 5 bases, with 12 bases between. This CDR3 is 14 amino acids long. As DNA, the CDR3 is TGTGCCAGCAGCTTAGGAAAGGGACACCACGAGCAGTACTTC. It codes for CASSLGKGHHEQYF.

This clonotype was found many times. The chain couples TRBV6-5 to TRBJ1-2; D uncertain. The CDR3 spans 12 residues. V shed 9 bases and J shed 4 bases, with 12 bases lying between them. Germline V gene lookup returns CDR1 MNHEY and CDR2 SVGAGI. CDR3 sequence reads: CASRAYLYGYTF. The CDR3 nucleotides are TGTGCCAGTCGCGCATATCTCTATGGCTACACCTTC.

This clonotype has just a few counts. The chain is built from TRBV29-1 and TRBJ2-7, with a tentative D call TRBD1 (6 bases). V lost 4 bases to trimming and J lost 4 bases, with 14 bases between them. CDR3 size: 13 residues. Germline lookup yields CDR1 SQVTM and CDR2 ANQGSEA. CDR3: CSVGFGRGYEQYF. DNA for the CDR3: TGCAGCGTTGGTTTTGGCAGGGGTTACGAGCAGTACTTC.

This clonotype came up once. The DNA for the CDR3 is TGTGCCAGCAGCTTAGCGCGGGCCCCTGGGGCCAACGTCCTGACTTTC. Amino acids: CASSLARAPGANVLTF. The rearrangement links TRBV7-6 to TRBJ2-6, with D maybe TRBD2 (5 bases). Germline V gene sequence: CDR1 SGHVS, CDR2 FNYEAQ. The V end was cut by 0 bases, the J end by 2 bases, with 8 bases between. There are 16 residues in the CDR3.